A selection of T cell receptor beta chains follows, all from one sample in a study of tumor-infiltrating lymphocytes in primary liver carcinoma. TCRdb re-called the multiplex PCR reads with MiXCR, one entry per CDR3 protein. The top ten clones hold 8% to 9% of a sample with some 130,000 distinct CDR3 sequences, around 70% of them seen once. The sample was tumor-adjacent normal liver tissue. The receptors were sampled from a woman in her fifties or sixties with primary liver carcinoma and hepatitis B virus infection. Both conserved end residues are part of each CDR3. Only some rows state a clone size, as once, few, many or a class for expanded clones.

TRBJ2-3,TRBV29-1,many,CSVGGYAGAGADTQYF
TRBJ1-5,TRBV7-9,NA,CASSSGTGTLSNQSQHF
TRBJ2-1,TRBV6-5,NA,CASRHLSGSTAYNEQFF
TRBJ2-1,TRBV5-6,NA,CASSVEGANSYNEQFF
TRBJ2-1,TRBV4-1,NA,CANSLTQGAGVYNEQFF
TRBJ2-5,TRBV28,many,CASTTDRARETQYF
TRBJ2-7,TRBV28,many,CASRPGQTYEQYF
TRBJ2-5,TRBV6-5,once,CASSFSGTSDQETQYF
TRBJ2-7,TRBV28,many,CASSRSAGNYEQYF
TRBJ1-4,TRBV29-1,NA,CNVETGVTNEKLFF
TRBJ2-1,TRBV4-2,NA,CASIRRGRNERFF
TRBJ2-6,TRBV6-1,NA,CSSSARGLGANVLTF
TRBJ1-1,TRBV6-5,once,CASSYLAGNAEAFF
TRBJ2-2,TRBV12-1,NA,CAIIAGGHTNTGELFF
TRBJ2-7,TRBV12-3/TRBV12-4,NA,CASSLKNEQYF
TRBJ2-3,TRBV5-4,NA,CASSPRARGHFTDRQYF
TRBJ2-5,TRBV7-9,once,CTSSSRWGLQETQYF
TRBJ2-7,TRBV12-3/TRBV12-4,NA,CDSCRISGIGEQYF
TRBJ1-5,TRBV6-2/TRBV6-3,many,CASRPGTGGSQHF
TRBJ2-2,TRBV12-3/TRBV12-4,NA,CASSIDGHTGELFF
TRBJ2-3,TRBV13,NA,CASSVGGGGRSTDTQYF
TRBJ2-1,TRBV11-3,NA,CASSLDGNNEQFF
TRBJ2-5,TRBV6-5,NA,CAGGSGTVHGAQYF
TRBJ1-2,TRBV13,NA,CASSLGAALGENYGYTF
TRBJ2-7,TRBV4-2,NA,CASSRGALNTHEQYF
TRBJ2-5,TRBV29-1,NA,CSVVREKETQCF
TRBJ2-2,TRBV11-2,once,CASSLAIAAAIGKLFF
TRBJ2-2,TRBV5-1,few,CASSSGQPNTGELFF
TRBJ2-7,TRBV10-2,NA,CVSSESGRYEQYF
TRBJ2-5,TRBV12-3/TRBV12-4,many,CASSPILVGTQYF
TRBJ2-1,TRBV12-3/TRBV12-4,once,CASSSPTIGDNEQFF
TRBJ2-3,TRBV5-6,many,CASSWTGTSTDTQYF
TRBJ2-1,TRBV11-2,medium-sized,CASSLVGLAGLNEQFF
TRBJ1-1,TRBV6-5,NA,CANSYHLNTEAFF
TRBJ2-1,TRBV6-2/TRBV6-3,NA,CASSYSTSGSWSEQFF
TRBJ2-2,TRBV11-2,NA,CASRFDRANTGELFF
TRBJ2-5,TRBV29-1,many,CSVGSGSLGTQYF
TRBJ2-7,TRBV28,NA,CASSPPGQGSYEQYF
TRBJ2-2,TRBV5-1,NA,CASSLALVGTGELFF
TRBJ1-5,TRBV6-1,NA,CASSGQWVEQPQHF
TRBJ2-1,TRBV11-2,NA,CASSLDPAISGSFYREQFF
TRBJ1-1,TRBV29-1,NA,CSVGDRMQGVNTEAFF
TRBJ2-2,TRBV11-1,NA,CAGSPSLDTGELLF
TRBJ2-2,TRBV5-1,NA,CASSSELPTGELFF
TRBJ2-1,TRBV11-2,NA,CASSHSRGGRALNEQPF
TRBJ1-2,TRBV4-1,NA,CTSSHKMGGKYGYTF
TRBJ1-5,TRBV4-2,NA,CASSPGTINQPQHF
TRBJ2-3,TRBV7-7,NA,CAISRDRGADTQYF
TRBJ2-7,TRBV6-5,once,CASSVGLAVYEQHF
TRBJ1-1,TRBV5-1,NA,CASSSRGQGQSTEAFF
TRBJ2-1,TRBV5-1,NA,CASSLASRNEQFF
TRBJ2-1,TRBV11-2,NA,CASGFGRGFYNEQLF
TRBJ2-3,TRBV4-1,NA,CASSQVLGTSKADTQYF
TRBJ2-3,TRBV6-4,NA,CASSDVVGGYSDTQYF